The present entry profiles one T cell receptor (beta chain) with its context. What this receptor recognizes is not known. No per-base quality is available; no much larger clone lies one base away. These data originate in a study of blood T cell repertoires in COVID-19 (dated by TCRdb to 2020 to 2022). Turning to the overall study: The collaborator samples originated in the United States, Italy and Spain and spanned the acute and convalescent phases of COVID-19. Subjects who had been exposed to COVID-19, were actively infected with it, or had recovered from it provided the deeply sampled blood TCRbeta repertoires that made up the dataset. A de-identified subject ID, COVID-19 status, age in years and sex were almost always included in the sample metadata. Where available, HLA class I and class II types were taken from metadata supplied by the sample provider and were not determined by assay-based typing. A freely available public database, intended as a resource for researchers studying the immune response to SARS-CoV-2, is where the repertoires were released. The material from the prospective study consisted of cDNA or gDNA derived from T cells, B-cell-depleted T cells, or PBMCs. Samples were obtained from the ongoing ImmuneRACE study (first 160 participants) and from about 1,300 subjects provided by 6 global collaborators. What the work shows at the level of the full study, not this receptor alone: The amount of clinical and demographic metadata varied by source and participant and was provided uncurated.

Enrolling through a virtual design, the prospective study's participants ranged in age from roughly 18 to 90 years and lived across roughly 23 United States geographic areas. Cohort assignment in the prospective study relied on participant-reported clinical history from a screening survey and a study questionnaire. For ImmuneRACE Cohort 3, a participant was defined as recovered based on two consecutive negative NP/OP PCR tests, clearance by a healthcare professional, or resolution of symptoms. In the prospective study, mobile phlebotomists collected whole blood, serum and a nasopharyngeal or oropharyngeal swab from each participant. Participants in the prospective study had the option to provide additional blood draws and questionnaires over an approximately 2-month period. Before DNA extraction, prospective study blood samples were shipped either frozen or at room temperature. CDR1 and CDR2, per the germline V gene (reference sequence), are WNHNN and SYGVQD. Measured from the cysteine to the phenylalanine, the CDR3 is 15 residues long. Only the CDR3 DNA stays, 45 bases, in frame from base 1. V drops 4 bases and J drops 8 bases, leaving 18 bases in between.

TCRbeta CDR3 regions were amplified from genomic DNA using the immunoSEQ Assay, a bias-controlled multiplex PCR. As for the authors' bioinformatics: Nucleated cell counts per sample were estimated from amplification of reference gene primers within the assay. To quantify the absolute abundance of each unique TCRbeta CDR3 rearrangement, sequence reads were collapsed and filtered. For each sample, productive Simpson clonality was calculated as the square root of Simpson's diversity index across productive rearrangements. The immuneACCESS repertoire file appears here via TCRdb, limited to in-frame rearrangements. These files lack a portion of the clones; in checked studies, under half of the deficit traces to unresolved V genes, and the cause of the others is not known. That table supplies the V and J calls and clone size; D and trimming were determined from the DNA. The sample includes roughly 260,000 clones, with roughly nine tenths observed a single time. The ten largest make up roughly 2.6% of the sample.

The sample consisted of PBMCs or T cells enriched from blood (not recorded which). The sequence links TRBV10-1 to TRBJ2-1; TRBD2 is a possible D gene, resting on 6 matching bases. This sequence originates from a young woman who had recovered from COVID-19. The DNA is TGCGCCAGCAGTGCGAGGGGCCGGGGGAGACATGAGCAGTTCTTC. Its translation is CASSARGRGRHEQFF.